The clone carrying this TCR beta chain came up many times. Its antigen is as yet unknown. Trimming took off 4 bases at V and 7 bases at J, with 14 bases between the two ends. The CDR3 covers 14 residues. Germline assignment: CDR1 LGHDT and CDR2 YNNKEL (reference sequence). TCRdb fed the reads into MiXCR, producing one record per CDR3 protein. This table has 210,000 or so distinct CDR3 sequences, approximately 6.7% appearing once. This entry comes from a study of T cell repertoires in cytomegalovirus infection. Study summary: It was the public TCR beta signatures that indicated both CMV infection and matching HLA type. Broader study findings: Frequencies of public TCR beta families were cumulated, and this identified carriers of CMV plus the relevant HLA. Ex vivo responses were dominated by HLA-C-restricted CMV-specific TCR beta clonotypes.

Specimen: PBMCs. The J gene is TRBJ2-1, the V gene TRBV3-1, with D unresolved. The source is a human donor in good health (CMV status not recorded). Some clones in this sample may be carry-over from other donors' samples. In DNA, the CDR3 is TGTGCCAGCAGCCGCAATGCCCTAGGGAATGAGCAGTTCTTC. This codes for CASSRNALGNEQFF.